The clone carrying this T cell receptor beta chain occurred a few times. Its target is not known. The source of the sample is a study of T cell repertoires in ileal Crohn's disease. Study-wide context: About half of patients got postoperative therapy: approximately twelve thiopurines, 18 anti-TNF. At postoperative colonoscopy, neoterminal ileum biopsies were taken as M6.

Points from the study as a whole: Active smokers at surgery had more clonal expansions than non-smokers.

Germline V gene sequence: CDR1 SGHAT, CDR2 FQNNGV. CDR3 size: 11 residues. Trimming cost V 4 bases and J 5 bases, with 6 bases left between them. Time point denoted: neoterminal ileum biopsy at postoperative endoscopy, about 6 months after surgery. The repertoire was sequenced with immunoSEQ multiplex PCR; TCRdb's copy has only in-frame clones and lacks some. The sample yields more than 8,500 clones, roughly 75% seen once. The sample comprised ileal tissue. This sequence joins TRBV11-2 and TRBJ2-7; D not certain. This clonotype originated in an adult with Crohn's disease. The CDR3 loop is CASSSFHEQYF. CDR3 nucleotides: TGTGCCAGCAGCTCATTCCACGAGCAGTACTTC.